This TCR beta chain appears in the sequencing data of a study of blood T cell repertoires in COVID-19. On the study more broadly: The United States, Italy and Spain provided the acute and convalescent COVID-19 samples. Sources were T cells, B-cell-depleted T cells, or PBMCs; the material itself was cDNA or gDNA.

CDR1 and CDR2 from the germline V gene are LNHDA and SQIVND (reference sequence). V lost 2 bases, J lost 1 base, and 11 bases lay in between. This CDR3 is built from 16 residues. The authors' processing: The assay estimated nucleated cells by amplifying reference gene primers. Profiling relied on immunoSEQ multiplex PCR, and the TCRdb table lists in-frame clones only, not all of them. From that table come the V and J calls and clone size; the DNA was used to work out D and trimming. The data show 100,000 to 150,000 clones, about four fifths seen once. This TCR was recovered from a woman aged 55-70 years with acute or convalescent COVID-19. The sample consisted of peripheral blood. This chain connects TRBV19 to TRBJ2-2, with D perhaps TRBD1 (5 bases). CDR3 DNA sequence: TGTGCCAGTAGTATACAATTGACAGAGAACACCGGGGAGCTGTTTTTT. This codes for CASSIQLTENTGELFF.